The T cell receptor beta chain under discussion was sequenced for a study of shared clonotypes between healthy human individuals. Method: immunoSEQ multiplex PCR; TCRdb's copy keeps in-frame clones and lacks some. The sample includes some 2,000,000 clones, 95% seen only once; the top ten take 0.13%. V shed 1 base and J 8 bases; nucleotides not matched to a gene: 5. Germline lookup yields CDR1 MNHEY and CDR2 SVGAGI. This CDR3 spans 15 amino acids. Specimen: naive CD4+ T cells sorted from blood. Described subset: CD45RA+ positively selected. The receptor was isolated from a man aged 18 to 35 in good health. The V call is TRBV6-5, the J call TRBJ1-6, with 7 bases fitting TRBD1. The CDR3 loop reads CASSYLAGGDSPLHF. DNA for the CDR3: TGTGCCAGCAGTTACTTGGCAGGGGGTGATTCACCCCTCCACTTT.